A selection of T cell receptor beta chains follows, all from one sample in a study of blood T cell repertoires in COVID-19. Some clones are missing from TCRdb's copy, which holds only in-frame ones; the method was immunoSEQ multiplex PCR. The data show 200,000 to 300,000 clones, nearly 85% seen once. The sample was peripheral blood. The origin of the receptors is a human donor in a cohort sampled during active COVID-19. Each CDR3 is given with its conserved first and last residue. A D gene is named only where the DNA matches it firmly. Clone size is shown for a subset of rows, as once, few, many or a class of expanded clone.

V	size	D	J	DNA	CDR3
TRBV10-3	-	-	TRBJ1-3	TGTGCCATCCGTGCCGGGGTCTCTGGAAACACCATATATTTT	CAIRAGVSGNTIYF
TRBV19	-	TRBD1	TRBJ1-6	TGTGCCAGTAGTATCTGGGACAGGGGTAATTCACCCCTCCACTTT	CASSIWDRGNSPLHF
TRBV6-5	-	-	TRBJ1-2	TGTGCCAGCACTCGAGGGGGGGTAAGGGGCTACACCTTC	CASTRGGVRGYTF
TRBV7-9	-	TRBD2	TRBJ2-3	TGTGCCAGCAGCCCCCGGACTAGCGGGGGACCAGATACGCAGTATTTT	CASSPRTSGGPDTQYF
TRBV24-1	-	-	TRBJ2-2	TGTGCCACCAGTGAATGGCAGACCGGGGAGCTGTTTTTT	CATSEWQTGELFF
TRBV5-1	-	-	TRBJ1-3	TGCGCCAGCAGCTTGGGAGGGCAGGGGACCGTCCCTGGAAACACCATATATTTT	CASSLGGQGTVPGNTIYF
TRBV6-6	-	-	TRBJ2-7	TGTGCCAGCAGTACCAGGGGCGGTCACGAGCAGTACTTC	CASSTRGGHEQYF
TRBV12-3/TRBV12-4	-	TRBD1	TRBJ1-1	TGTGCCAGCAGTTCAGGGGGGTACACTGAAGCTTTCTTT	CASSSGGYTEAFF
TRBV6-5	-	TRBD2	TRBJ2-3	TGTGCCAGCAGTTACCAGCGGGACTCCACAGATACGCAGTATTTT	CASSYQRDSTDTQYF
TRBV6-2/TRBV6-3	-	-	TRBJ1-5	TGTGCCAGCAGCCGCGGGGCAGGGTTAGGTCAGCCCCAGCATTTT	CASSRGAGLGQPQHF
TRBV6-6	-	-	TRBJ2-5	TGTGCCAGCAGTTACTCGAGGGAGCGAGAGACCCAGTACTTC	CASSYSRERETQYF
TRBV30	-	-	TRBJ1-5	TGTGCCTGGACGGAAGGGGTTGGGAGCAATCAGCCCCAGCATTTT	CAWTEGVGSNQPQHF
TRBV18	-	-	TRBJ1-2	TGTGCCAGCTCACCACCACAGGCCGGGCGGTATGGCTACACCTTC	CASSPPQAGRYGYTF
TRBV27	-	-	TRBJ2-7	TGTGCCAGCAGTCGCGGGATTTTCTACGAGCAGTACTTC	CASSRGIFYEQYF
TRBV28	-	-	TRBJ2-7	TGTGCCAGCAGTTTCAGTTACGAGCAGTACTTC	CASSFSYEQYF
TRBV6-1	-	-	TRBJ1-6	TGTGCCAGCAGTGAAGCGCAGGACCTCCACTTT	CASSEAQDLHF
TRBV6-2/TRBV6-3	-	-	TRBJ1-6	TGTGCCAGCAGTCGGGGCGGGGGGGGACAATCACCCCTCCACTTT	CASSRGGGGQSPLHF
TRBV28	few	-	TRBJ1-2	TGTGCCAGCAGCTCCGGGGTAAGGATTAACTATGGCTACACCTTC	CASSSGVRINYGYTF
TRBV10-3	-	-	TRBJ2-4	TGTGCCATCAGTGAATCGGAGGACGTAAACATTCAGTACTTC	CAISESEDVNIQYF
TRBV7-2	-	TRBD2	TRBJ2-2	TGTGCCAGCAGCCACGGACTAGCGGGGGGGTACACCGGGGAGCTGTTTTTT	CASSHGLAGGYTGELFF
TRBV28	-	TRBD1	TRBJ2-2	TGTGCCAGCAGTCCCCCGGGACAGGGGGCGACCGGGGAGCTGTTTTTT	CASSPPGQGATGELFF
TRBV5-1	-	TRBD1	TRBJ2-2	TGCGCCAGCAGCTTAGACAGGGGGCGGAACACCGGGGAGCTGTTTTTT	CASSLDRGRNTGELFF
TRBV6-5	-	-	TRBJ1-1	TGTGCCAGCAGTCGGGGGACGGAAGCTTTCTTT	CASSRGTEAFF
TRBV2	-	TRBD2	TRBJ2-7	TGTGCCAGCATGGGACTAGCCTACGAGCAGTACTTC	CASMGLAYEQYF
TRBV12-3/TRBV12-4	-	-	TRBJ1-1	TGTGCCAGCAGTCCCCCCGGGGACAAAGCTTTCTTT	CASSPPGDKAFF
TRBV5-5	-	-	TRBJ1-5	TGTGCCAGCAGCTTGGACACAGCAAATCAGCCCCAGCATTTT	CASSLDTANQPQHF
TRBV19	-	TRBD1	TRBJ2-1	TGTGCCAGTAGTATAAAGGAAGCAGGGGGAAATGAGCAGTTCTTC	CASSIKEAGGNEQFF
TRBV6-5	-	TRBD2	TRBJ2-2	TGTGCCAGCAGCCCCCCTCACGGGAGGGGCGGGGAGCTGTTTTTT	CASSPPHGRGGELFF
TRBV27	-	TRBD1	TRBJ1-6	TGTGCCAGCAGTTTAGGACAGGGTAATTCACCCCTCCACTTT	CASSLGQGNSPLHF
TRBV5-6	few	-	TRBJ2-7	TGTGCCAGCAGCCGGGACTTCTACGAGCAGTACTTC	CASSRDFYEQYF
TRBV7-9	-	-	TRBJ1-5	TGTGCCAGCAGCTTAGGGGAGGGTCAGCCCCAGCATTTT	CASSLGEGQPQHF
TRBV4-2	-	TRBD2	TRBJ2-1	TGTGCCAGCAGCCCGAGGACTAGGCAGAATGAGCAGTTCTTC	CASSPRTRQNEQFF
TRBV5-8	-	TRBD2	TRBJ2-7	TGTGCCTCGAAGCGCCGGGGGGGGAACGAGCAGTACTTC	CASKRRGGNEQYF
TRBV27	-	-	TRBJ2-4	TGTGCCAGCAGTTTTACCAAAAACATTCAGTACTTC	CASSFTKNIQYF
TRBV9	-	TRBD2	TRBJ2-3	TGTGCCAGCAGCGTAGGGATTAGCGGGAGGACAGATACGCAGTATTTT	CASSVGISGRTDTQYF
TRBV19	-	TRBD2	TRBJ2-1	TGTGCCAGTAGTAGGACTAGCGGATTTGAGCAGTTCTTC	CASSRTSGFEQFF
TRBV5-1	-	-	TRBJ2-3	TGCGCCAGCAGCCCTGGTTCGGGGGACGGGACAGATACGCAGTATTTT	CASSPGSGDGTDTQYF